A single sample gave rise to the 27 T cell receptor beta chains below, sequenced in a study of CD8 T cells in Susac syndrome (dated by TCRdb to the late 2010s). Libraries were prepared through the immunoSEQ multiplex PCR assay. RNA was extracted using the RNeasy kit, and roughly 0.45 to 1 ug of the RNA was reverse transcribed with random hexamers. The public reads were reprocessed in TCRdb via fastp at Q25 and MiXCR, keeping in-frame beta chains. Entries that share a CDR3 protein sequence are merged under the most common genes and DNA. The sample table lists 180,000 or so distinct CDR3 sequences, roughly 96% of them with a count of one. Clones ranked in the top ten supply roughly 0.088% of the sample. Specimen: CD4+ T cells from PBMCs. All receptors derive from a human donor with multiple sclerosis.

The chain has TRBV14 and TRBJ1-1; tentatively, D is TRBD1 (6 bases). There are 16 residues in the CDR3. V was cut by 4 bases and J by 0 bases, with 15 bases left in between. Germline CDR1 is SGHDN and CDR2 is FVKESK. This chain's CDR3 is CASSLRTVTMNTEAFF. The CDR3 nucleotides read TGTGCCAGCAGCCTCAGGACAGTTACCATGAACACTGAAGCTTTCTTT.

This chain links TRBV3-1 with TRBJ1-2; 7 bases agree with TRBD1. This CDR3 has 13 residues. Unmatched junction bases numbered 3, after V lost 2 bases and J lost 6 bases. Germline CDR1 reads LGHDT; CDR2 reads YNNKEL (reference sequence). The CDR3 region has the DNA TGTGCCAGCAGCCAAAACGGACAGGATGGCTACACCTTC. Protein product: CASSQNGQDGYTF.

The gene calls are TRBV6-6 and TRBJ1-6; perhaps TRBD1 as D (5 bases). CDR3 size: 13 residues. In germline, CDR1 is MNHNY, CDR2 SVGAGI (reference sequence). V dropped 5 bases and J dropped 6 bases, with 8 bases sitting between them. The CDR3 DNA reads TGTGCCAGCAGTCAGGGACTTAATTCACCCCTCCACTTT. Protein sequence: CASSQGLNSPLHF.

The CDR3 coding sequence is TGTGCCACCAGTGATTGGACTAGCGCCCAAGATACGCAGTATTTT. Protein product: CATSDWTSAQDTQYF. The V gene is TRBV24-1, the J gene TRBJ2-3, with TRBD2 identical over 9 bases. In germline, CDR1 is KGHDR, CDR2 SFDVKD. With 2 bases clipped from V and 5 bases from J, the junction kept 4 bases outside the gene matches. The length of the CDR3 is 15 residues.

The chain has TRBV6-5 and TRBJ1-2; 9 bases line up with TRBD1. Germline loops: CDR1 MNHEY, CDR2 SVGAGI. J lost 5 bases, V lost 5 bases, and 6 bases had no gene match. The CDR3 contains 14 residues. This CDR3 reads CASSRTGELYGYTF. For the CDR3, the DNA is TGTGCCAGCAGTCGGACAGGGGAATTGTATGGCTACACCTTC.

The CDR3 is CASNSIGGYTF. CDR3 coding DNA: TGTGCCAGCAATAGTATCGGTGGCTACACCTTC. The rearrangement links TRBV12-3 or TRBV12-4 to TRBJ1-2; D uncertain. Trimming pared 7 bases from V and 7 bases from J, leaving 10 bases between. The CDR3 has 11 residues.

J is TRBJ2-7 and V is TRBV20-1; D is ambiguous. Germline CDR1 reads DFQATT; CDR2 reads SNEGSKA (reference sequence). The CDR3 sequence is 12 residues long. Trimming pared 4 bases from V and 6 bases from J, leaving 13 bases between. In DNA form, the CDR3 reads TGCAGTGCTAAACCGAATATTCGCGAGCAGTACTTC. Its translation: CSAKPNIREQYF.

The chain has TRBV6-6 and TRBJ2-1; D is undetermined. V was cut by 6 bases and J by 5 bases, with 8 bases left in between. The CDR3 has 12 amino acids. From germline, CDR1 is MNHNY and CDR2 SVGAGI (reference sequence). CDR3 bases: TGTGCCAGCAGATTGGACGACAATGAGCAGTTCTTC. This translates into CASRLDDNEQFF.

The chain links TRBV20-1 to TRBJ2-2; no clear D gene. The CDR3 contains 12 residues. Between the trimmed V and J ends, which lost 4 bases and 7 bases, there was a span of 10 bases. The germline CDR1 and CDR2 sequences are DFQATT and SNEGSKA (reference sequence). In nucleotides, the CDR3 is TGCAGTGCTACTGGTTATGGCGGGGAGCTGTTTTTT. Its protein product is CSATGYGGELFF.

The chain links TRBV30 to TRBJ2-2; perhaps TRBD1 as D (5 bases). CDR1 and CDR2 from the germline V gene are GTSNPN and SVGIG (reference sequence). V lost 2 bases and J 6 bases, leaving 10 bases between the germline ends. This CDR3 has 13 residues. DNA of the CDR3: TGTGCCTGGAGTAGGGAAGGGGCCGGGGAGCTGTTTTTT. Protein: CAWSREGAGELFF.

The V gene is TRBV14, the J gene TRBJ2-4, with 7 bases identical to TRBD1. V lost 3 bases to trimming and J lost 2 bases; unmatched junction nucleotides: 10. CDR1 and CDR2 (germline): SGHDN, FVKESK. CDR3 size: 17 residues. DNA for the CDR3: TGTGCCAGCAGCCACACAGGCGAGACAGGGTCCAAAAACATTCAGTACTTC. This gives the protein CASSHTGETGSKNIQYF.

This chain joins TRBV6-6 and TRBJ1-4, with D tentatively TRBD1 (5 bases). Trimming took 6 bases from V and 4 from J, leaving 18 bases between them. CDR3 length: 16 amino acids. Looked up from germline, CDR1 is MNHNY and CDR2 is SVGAGI (reference sequence). DNA of the CDR3: TGTGCCAGCAGCCCGGGCCCCGGGACTGGTAATGAAAAACTGTTTTTT. Protein product: CASSPGPGTGNEKLFF.

The chain uses TRBV29-1 and TRBJ1-2, with D uncertain. V was cut by 6 bases and J by 12 bases, with 14 bases left in between. CDR1 SQVTM and CDR2 ANQGSEA come from the germline V gene. The CDR3 covers 10 residues. The CDR3 protein is CSVERLYNTF. CDR3 bases: TGCAGCGTGGAACGCCTGTATAACACCTTC.

This chain uses TRBV11-2 with TRBJ2-5; D is undetermined. The CDR3 extends over 13 amino acids. Germline-derived CDR1 and CDR2 are SGHAT and FQNNGV. Trimming cost V 1 base and J 1 base, with 4 bases left between them. CDR3 loop: CASSLVFQETQYF. CDR3 bases: TGTGCCAGCAGCTTAGTCTTCCAAGAGACCCAGTACTTC.

The rearrangement joins TRBV2 to TRBJ2-2, with a tentative D call TRBD2 (6 bases). The CDR3 is made up of 13 amino acids. V was cut by 3 bases and J by 7 bases, with 9 bases left in between. The germline gives CDR1 SNHLY, CDR2 FYNNEI. The CDR3 sequence: CASSDWRGGELFF. The DNA of the CDR3 is TGTGCCAGCAGTGATTGGCGGGGCGGGGAGCTGTTTTTT.

The chain links TRBV12-3 or TRBV12-4 to TRBJ1-1; no reliable D call. V was shortened by 10 bases and J by 0 bases, with 12 bases between the two germline ends. CDR3 length equals 13 residues. The CDR3 DNA reads TGTGCCACCGAGGCTGAGATGAACACTGAAGCTTTCTTT. This codes for CATEAEMNTEAFF.

This chain links TRBV20-1 with TRBJ2-2; perhaps TRBD2 as D (6 bases). CDR1 DFQATT and CDR2 SNEGSKA come from the germline V gene (reference sequence). Trimming left V 7 bases short and J 5 bases short, with 11 bases between. This CDR3 has 12 residues. CDR3 protein: CSGRARTGELFF. In DNA, the CDR3 is TGCAGTGGGAGGGCGAGGACCGGGGAGCTGTTTTTT.

This chain connects TRBV7-9 to TRBJ2-1; D gene ambiguous. The germline gives CDR1 SEHNR, CDR2 FQNEAQ (reference sequence). The germline V and J ends were trimmed by 5 bases and 9 bases, with 17 bases remaining between them. This CDR3 spans 14 amino acids. The CDR3 DNA sequence: TGTGCCAGCAGCGTACCTATGGTTCGGGCTGAGCAGTTCTTC. It is translated as CASSVPMVRAEQFF.

This rearrangement joins TRBV5-1 to TRBJ1-1; D is uncertain. The germline V and J ends were trimmed by 0 bases and 1 base, with 10 bases remaining between them. CDR3 length: 15 residues. Germline assignment: CDR1 SGHRS and CDR2 YFSETQ. CDR3 sequence (DNA): TGCGCCAGCAGCTTGGGTGCGGGGTCGAACACTGAAGCTTTCTTT. It is translated as CASSLGAGSNTEAFF.

The chain uses TRBV7-2 and TRBJ2-5; D is unresolved. V gave up 5 bases and J gave up 5 bases, with 15 bases separating them. From germline, CDR1 is SGHTA and CDR2 FQGNSA. The CDR3 contains 14 residues. The CDR3, as DNA: TGTGCCAGCAGCCGGTCCTTGACTGCCGAGACCCAGTACTTC. This translates into CASSRSLTAETQYF.

This clonotype occurred once. This chain connects TRBV29-1 to TRBJ2-2; no definite D call. Between the trimmed V and J ends, which lost 7 bases and 5 bases, there was a span of 17 bases. Germline loops: CDR1 SQVTM, CDR2 ANQGSEA. The CDR3 spans 14 residues. In DNA form, the CDR3 reads TGCAGCGCCCGGTGGGCACTCGCAACCGGGGAGCTGTTTTTT. It translates to CSARWALATGELFF.

Only one count was recorded for this clonotype. V and J are TRBV29-1 and TRBJ1-1; the D is unclear. The CDR3 runs 12 residues. V was cut by 6 bases and J by 2 bases, with 10 bases left in between. Germline assignment: CDR1 SQVTM and CDR2 ANQGSEA. The CDR3 region is CSVRSRNTEAFF. The CDR3 DNA is TGCAGCGTCCGGTCCAGAAACACTGAAGCTTTCTTT.

The chain joins TRBV9 to TRBJ2-3; D might be TRBD2 (7 bases). V was trimmed by 0 bases and J by 2 bases, leaving 16 bases between them. This CDR3 is built from 17 residues. Germline values: CDR1 SGDLS, CDR2 YYNGEE. CDR3 DNA: TGTGCCAGCAGCGTAGCGGCGGGGGCCTCTTCCACAGATACGCAGTATTTT. It encodes CASSVAAGASSTDTQYF.

The chain combines TRBV2 with TRBJ2-3; 8 bases match TRBD2. The germline V gene has CDR1 SNHLY and CDR2 FYNNEI. The CDR3 runs 14 residues. Trimming at V came to 7 bases and at J to 0 bases, leaving 3 bases not matched to a gene. CDR3 region: CASKLAESTDTQYF. CDR3 nucleotides: TGTGCCAGCAAACTAGCGGAGAGCACAGATACGCAGTATTTT.

The chain combines TRBV29-1 with TRBJ2-2; the match to TRBD2 covers 8 bases. Trimming cost V 0 bases and J 6 bases; bases outside gene matches: 9. Germline loops: CDR1 SQVTM, CDR2 ANQGSEA. The CDR3 has 16 residues. The CDR3 DNA sequence: TGCAGCGTTGAAGACTCCCGCGGCGGGAGGCCCGGGGAGCTGTTTTTT. Amino acids: CSVEDSRGGRPGELFF.

For the CDR3, the DNA is TGCAGTGCCAAAGACAGGGCCAATCAGCCCCAGCATTTT. This translates into CSAKDRANQPQHF. The chain employs TRBV20-1 and TRBJ1-5, with 7 bases identical to TRBD1. Germline V lookup: CDR1 DFQATT, CDR2 SNEGSKA (reference sequence). V lost 6 bases, J lost 3 bases, and 5 bases stayed unmatched. CDR3 length: 13 residues.

J is TRBJ2-1 and V is TRBV5-1; TRBD2 agrees at 11 bases. Trimming took 4 bases from V and 1 from J; bases not matched to a gene: 4. The CDR3 loop spans 16 amino acids. Germline CDR1 SGHRS, CDR2 YFSETQ. The CDR3 DNA reads TGCGCCAGCAGCCCGGTAGCGGGAGGGTCCTACAATGAGCAGTTCTTC. Protein sequence: CASSPVAGGSYNEQFF.